Each of the 30 T cell receptor beta chains below was sequenced from the same sample in a study of T cell clusters in autoimmune cytopenias. TRB was amplified by touch-down multiplex PCR, primer pools A and B combined. One entry per CDR3 protein, without DNA, is what TCRdb gives after re-calling the multiplex PCR reads. This sample's table reports about 6,100 distinct CDR3 sequences. Some 40,000 genome equivalents of blood DNA were amplified for TRB. These records were also assigned to another study, of T cell repertoires in aging, cancer and after chemotherapy.

Sequencing was performed on peripheral blood. These receptors came from a human donor in good health.

The V gene is TRBV6-5, the J gene TRBJ1-1. The CDR3 is 16 amino acids. Germline V gives CDR1 MNHEY, CDR2 SVGAGI. The CDR3 sequence is CASSSEADRGYTEAFF.

V and J are TRBV19 and TRBJ2-7. The CDR3 is 14 amino acids. Germline V gene sequence: CDR1 LNHDA, CDR2 SQIVND (reference sequence). The CDR3 region is CASSIGRNSYEQYF. The whole variable domain, filled in from reference TRBV19 and TRBJ2-7, reads DGGITQSPKYLFRKEGQNVTLSCEQNLNHDAMYWYRQDPGQGLRLIYYSQIVNDFQKGDIAEGYSVSREKKESFPLTVTSAQKNPTAFYLCASSIGRNSYEQYFGPGTRLTVT.

The CDR3 sequence is CASTFSGANVLTF. The rearrangement links TRBV12-3 or TRBV12-4 to TRBJ2-6. This CDR3 comprises 13 residues.

This rearrangement joins TRBV24-1 to TRBJ2-1; absent DNA, TCRdb's TRBD1 call cannot be checked. The germline V gene has CDR1 KGHDR and CDR2 SFDVKD. This CDR3 has 16 amino acids. CDR3: CATSDPTGTEYNEQFF.

The chain employs TRBV15 and TRBJ1-2. The CDR3 has 14 amino acids. Germline assignment: CDR1 LNHNV and CDR2 YYDKDF (reference sequence). This chain's CDR3 is CATSSLQGPYGYTF.

The chain employs TRBV7-2 and TRBJ2-7; TCRdb's D call of TRBD1 is untestable without DNA. This CDR3 is 15 amino acids long. Germline V lookup: CDR1 SGHTA, CDR2 FQGNSA. The CDR3 region is CASSLGDRGFYEQYF.

This clonotype counts as medium-sized (0.01 to 0.1%) by frequency. The chain is built from TRBV29-1 and TRBJ1-1; TCRdb proposes TRBD1, but this gene call is untestable without DNA. CDR3 size: 11 residues. CDR1 is SQVTM and CDR2 is ANQGSEA in the germline V gene. The CDR3 here is CSVGQGAEAFF.

The chain employs TRBV5-1 and TRBJ1-1. The CDR3 contains 14 residues. Germline-derived CDR1 and CDR2 are SGHRS and YFSETQ. The CDR3 reads CASSTSGMNTEAFF.

J is TRBJ2-7 and V is TRBV15; TCRdb outputs TRBD1, but without DNA this stays unchecked. Germline CDR1 is LNHNV and CDR2 is YYDKDF (reference sequence). The CDR3 consists of 16 residues. This chain's CDR3 is CATSSPFGRGRGEQYF.

By frequency, this clonotype registers medium-sized (0.01 to 0.1%). V usage is TRBV6-1 and J usage is TRBJ2-3; TCRdb calls TRBD1, which cannot be checked without DNA. Looked up from germline, CDR1 is MNHNS and CDR2 is SASEGT. This CDR3 contains 14 residues. The CDR3 loop reads CASSQGPSTDTQYF.

This chain uses TRBV7-6 with TRBJ1-4; TCRdb's assignment of TRBD1 cannot be checked, as there is no DNA. From germline, CDR1 is SGHVS and CDR2 FNYEAQ. The CDR3 totals 16 residues. CDR3: CASSPLKTGANEKLFF.

The chain couples TRBV5-5 to TRBJ2-1; the TRBD1 assignment by TCRdb is unverifiable without DNA. The CDR3 extends over 16 amino acids. The germline CDR1 and CDR2 sequences are SGHKS and YYEKEE (reference sequence). The CDR3 loop reads CASSARDSSSYNEQFF. Looking up the rest from reference TRBV5-5 and TRBJ2-1 gives the full variable domain: DAGVTQSPTHLIKTRGQQVTLRCSPISGHKSVSWYQQVLGQGPQFIFQYYEKEERGRGNFPDRFSARQFPNYSSELNVNALLLGDSALYLCASSARDSSSYNEQFFGPGTRLTVL.

This clonotype is called medium-sized based on its frequency. The chain couples TRBV19 to TRBJ2-5; without DNA, the TCRdb call of TRBD1 cannot be checked. CDR1 LNHDA and CDR2 SQIVND come from the germline V gene (reference sequence). The CDR3 totals 14 residues. CDR3 protein: CASRRQGYQETQYF.

The CDR3 region is CASSYSQSSYNSPLHF. The J gene is TRBJ1-6, the V gene TRBV6-5. The CDR3 length is 16 residues. Germline values: CDR1 MNHEY, CDR2 SVGAGI.

The rearrangement links TRBV12-3 or TRBV12-4 to TRBJ2-3. This CDR3 comprises 13 residues. The CDR3: CASSLGSTDTQYF.

V and J are TRBV6-5 and TRBJ2-1; TCRdb calls TRBD1, which cannot be checked without DNA. The CDR3 is 15 residues long. Germline lookup yields CDR1 MNHEY and CDR2 SVGAGI. The CDR3 region is CASPQGGQGRNEQFF.

This clonotype ranks as medium-sized in terms of frequency. The rearrangement joins TRBV10-3 to TRBJ2-1. Germline CDR1 is ENHRY and CDR2 is SYGVKD. CDR3 length: 16 amino acids. CDR3 residues: CAISESSRGSYNEQFF.

This CDR3 reads CASSPLYEQYF. The genes are TRBV7-9 and TRBJ2-7; lacking DNA, the TRBD1 call made by TCRdb goes unchecked. The germline gives CDR1 SEHNR, CDR2 FQNEAQ (reference sequence). There are 11 residues in the CDR3.

Judged by frequency, this clonotype is medium-sized. V is TRBV19 and J is TRBJ2-3; TCRdb picks TRBD2, but there is no DNA to check that call. Germline V gene lookup returns CDR1 LNHDA and CDR2 SQIVND (reference sequence). The CDR3 has 13 amino acids. This chain's CDR3 is CASRVAGADTQYF.

The chain couples TRBV6-2 or TRBV6-3 to TRBJ1-1; the TRBD1 assignment by TCRdb is unverifiable without DNA. Germline-derived CDR1 and CDR2 are MNHEY and SVGEGT. The CDR3 runs 12 residues. The CDR3 protein is CASKTGSTEAFF.

This chain joins TRBV20-1 and TRBJ2-2; TCRdb picks TRBD1, but there is no DNA to check that call. The CDR3 has 15 amino acids. Germline V gives CDR1 DFQATT, CDR2 SNEGSKA (reference sequence). The CDR3 sequence: CSADLDRDSTGELFF.

The chain recombines TRBV18 with TRBJ1-1. Germline CDR1 is KGHSH and CDR2 is LQKENI. CDR3 length equals 15 residues. The CDR3 sequence: CASSPRYSMNTEAFF. Together with reference TRBV18 and TRBJ1-1, the CDR3 gives the full variable domain: NAGVMQNPRHLVRRRGQEARLRCSPMKGHSHVYWYRQLPEEGLKFMVYLQKENIIDESGMPKERFSAEFPKEGPSILRIQQVVRGDSAAYFCASSPRYSMNTEAFFGQGTRLTVV.

This clonotype is classed as medium-sized (0.01 to 0.1%) by frequency. This chain joins TRBV29-1 and TRBJ2-1; TCRdb reports TRBD2, a call that lacks DNA to check it against. The CDR3 totals 17 residues. Germline V lookup: CDR1 SQVTM, CDR2 ANQGSEA. This chain's CDR3 is CSVGGLAGGHYYNEQFF.

The rearrangement joins TRBV19 to TRBJ2-7; the D call from TCRdb, TRBD1, cannot be confirmed without DNA. The germline V gene has CDR1 LNHDA and CDR2 SQIVND (reference sequence). The CDR3 sequence is 16 residues long. CDR3 loop: CASSIDSGTGGYEQYF.

The genes are TRBV7-9 and TRBJ2-7; TCRdb gives TRBD1 as the D gene, but with no DNA this cannot be confirmed. Germline CDR1 reads SEHNR; CDR2 reads FQNEAQ (reference sequence). There are 13 residues in the CDR3. The CDR3 here is CASSWGQGHEQYF. The entire variable domain, with the rest obtained from reference TRBV7-9 and TRBJ2-7, is as follows: DTGVSQNPRHKITKRGQNVTFRCDPISEHNRLYWYRQTLGQGPEFLTYFQNEAQLEKSRLLSDRFSAERPKGSFSTLEIQRTEQGDSAMYLCASSWGQGHEQYFGPGTRLTVT.

This chain joins TRBV12-3 or TRBV12-4 and TRBJ2-1; there is no DNA to check the TCRdb D call of TRBD1. CDR3 length equals 16 residues. CDR3: CASSFGGGLSYNEQFF.

The chain carries TRBV7-2 and TRBJ1-2; the D gene TCRdb calls, TRBD1, cannot be checked with no DNA. The CDR3 is 13 residues long. In germline, CDR1 is SGHTA, CDR2 FQGNSA. This CDR3 reads CASSWDRDSGYTF.

The rearrangement links TRBV5-6 to TRBJ2-2. Germline CDR1 reads SGHDT; CDR2 reads YYEEEE. The CDR3 spans 13 residues. This chain's CDR3 is CASRLADTGELFF.

The V gene is TRBV11-2, the J gene TRBJ2-7; TCRdb calls TRBD2, which cannot be checked without DNA. The CDR3 sequence is 15 residues long. From germline, CDR1 is SGHAT and CDR2 FQNNGV. The CDR3 spells CASSGRLAGRYEQYF.

This clonotype registers medium-sized by frequency. The chain carries TRBV19 and TRBJ2-1; TCRdb's assignment of TRBD2 cannot be checked, as there is no DNA. The CDR3 sequence is 15 residues long. Germline V gives CDR1 LNHDA, CDR2 SQIVND (reference sequence). CDR3 region: CASSSSGTSYNEQFF.